A single sample gave rise to the 3 T cell receptor beta chains below, sequenced in a study of control samples from healthy donors and cancer patients. The protocol was immunoSEQ multiplex PCR, while the TCRdb copy is restricted to in-frame clones and leaves out a portion. The repertoire consists of 200,000 to 250,000 clones, with just under 95% occurring once and the leading ten covering 1.5%. Material for sequencing was blood. Receptors originate from a man between 45 and 60 years old in good health.

V and J are TRBV19 and TRBJ2-5; TRBD2 agrees at 11 bases. Germline V gene sequence: CDR1 LNHDA, CDR2 SQIVND (reference sequence). Germline trimming cut 0 bases from V and 3 bases from J; bases unmatched to any gene: 6. This CDR3 has 17 amino acids. CDR3 amino acids: CASSIDLLTSGKETQYF. Written as DNA, the CDR3 is TGTGCCAGTAGTATAGATCTATTGACTAGCGGGAAAGAGACCCAGTACTTC.

CDR3: CASSLPFTRGRGETQYF. CDR3 in DNA: TGTGCCAGCAGCCTCCCTTTTACGCGGGGGCGCGGGGAGACCCAGTACTTC. V is TRBV5-4 and J is TRBJ2-5; D is possibly TRBD2 (7 bases). CDR3 length equals 17 residues. V lost 4 bases, J lost 5 bases, and 24 bases lay in between. Germline loops: CDR1 SGHNT, CDR2 YYREEE (reference sequence).

This chain connects TRBV18 to TRBJ1-1, with D perhaps matching TRBD1 (6 bases). In germline, CDR1 is KGHSH, CDR2 LQKENI. V was shortened by 6 bases and J by 1 base, with 9 bases between the two germline ends. This CDR3 contains 13 residues. The CDR3 reads CASSWTANTEAFF. The DNA of the CDR3 is TGTGCCAGCTCTTGGACAGCGAACACTGAAGCTTTCTTT.